The 11 T cell receptor beta chains below were found in one sample sequenced in a study of Graves' ophthalmopathy and Graves' hyperthyroidism. Transcripts of RNA were the source for amplifying TCR beta CDR3 regions. HTBI primers were used in a first-round RT-PCR, which preceded a second-round multiplex PCR. TCRdb reprocessed the multiplex PCR reads via MiXCR and lists one record per CDR3 protein. Of about 740,000 distinct CDR3 sequences in the sample, roughly two fifths were seen once. The sequencing sample was made of peripheral blood. The receptor source for this set is an adult man with Graves' ophthalmopathy.

The V gene is TRBV10-1, the J gene TRBJ2-5; 11 bases agree with TRBD1. Germline CDR1 WNHNN, CDR2 SYGVQD (reference sequence). The CDR3 is made up of 15 amino acids. V was clipped by 5 bases and J by 1 base; unmatched bases: 3. In DNA, the CDR3 is TGCGCCAGCAGTCCGGACAGGGGGCGCCAAGAGACCCAGTACTTC. Translation: CASSPDRGRQETQYF.

On this clonotype: This likely comes from a read error, as the CDR3 has no conserved phenylalanine or tryptophan at its end. The V call is TRBV29-1, the J call TRBJ1-1; D gene uncertain. Germline assignment: CDR1 SQVTM and CDR2 ANQGSEA. V lost 7 bases and J lost 1, with 13 bases in between. The CDR3 is made up of 13 amino acids. This CDR3 reads CSANLATNTEAFS. DNA of the CDR3: TGCAGCGCCAACCTGGCGACGAACACTGAAGCTTTCTCT.

The rearrangement joins TRBV29-1 to TRBJ1-1; TRBD1 is a possible D gene (6 bases). The germline CDR1 and CDR2 sequences are SQVTM and ANQGSEA. The CDR3 spans 13 residues. V lost 5 bases and J 1 base, leaving 11 bases between the germline ends. Here the CDR3 reads CSVRDTANTEAFF. CDR3 nucleotide sequence: TGCAGCGTTAGGGACACCGCGAACACTGAAGCTTTCTTT.

The CDR3, as DNA: TGTGCCAGCAGCTTGTCTCCTTCGCAGGAGCAACAGTACTTC. Translation gives CASSLSPSQEQQYF. This chain uses TRBV11-1 with TRBJ2-7; D gene uncertain. Germline V gene sequence: CDR1 SGHAT, CDR2 FQDESV (reference sequence). The CDR3 contains 14 residues. Deletions cut 3 bases from V and 10 bases from J, with 19 bases between.

This chain joins TRBV9 and TRBJ2-5, with 12 bases fitting TRBD2. This CDR3 has 17 residues. V was pared by 4 bases and J by 6 bases, with 13 bases of the junction left unmatched. Germline V gene data show CDR1 as SGDLS and CDR2 as YYNGEE. CDR3 in DNA: TGTGCCAGCAGCCAAGACCCTAGCGGGAGGGTCACGAAGACCCAGTACTTC. Its protein is CASSQDPSGRVTKTQYF.

At least ten counts were recorded for this clonotype. J is TRBJ2-5 and V is TRBV20-1; 9 bases are a match to TRBD2. CDR1 is DFQATT, CDR2 SNEGSKA, per germline (reference sequence). With V trimmed by 0 bases and J by 5 bases, 10 bases remained unmatched. This CDR3 spans 16 amino acids. The CDR3: CSARDRLAGSVETQYF. CDR3 in DNA: TGCAGTGCTAGAGATAGGCTAGCGGGGTCGGTGGAGACCCAGTACTTC.

V usage is TRBV6-4 and J usage is TRBJ1-1; D call uncertain. Germline loops: CDR1 MRHNA, CDR2 SNTAGT. V was trimmed by 7 bases and J by 1 base, leaving 13 bases between them. The CDR3 runs 14 residues. Here the CDR3 reads CASTSGRSNTEAFF. CDR3 nucleotide sequence: TGTGCCAGCACATCCGGCAGGTCGAACACTGAAGCTTTCTTT.

V and J are TRBV11-2 and TRBJ1-6; D is unclear. Germline CDR1 SGHAT, CDR2 FQNNGV. The CDR3 contains 14 residues. Trimming removed 3 bases at V and 5 bases at J, with 8 bases between. CDR3 in amino acids: CASSFPGDNSPLHF. DNA for the CDR3: TGTGCCAGCAGCTTTCCGGGAGATAATTCACCCCTCCACTTT. The full variable domain, rest sourced from reference TRBV11-2 and TRBJ1-6, is EAGVAQSPRYKIIEKRQSVAFWCNPISGHATLYWYQQILGQGPKLLIQFQNNGVVDDSQLPKDRFSAERLKGVDSTLKIQPAKLEDSAVYLCASSFPGDNSPLHFGNGTRLTVT.

The CDR3 sequence: CATSSPGRYYGYTF. The CDR3 DNA reads as TGTGCCACCAGCAGTCCGGGAAGATACTATGGCTACACCTTC. The rearrangement joins TRBV15 to TRBJ1-2; D not certain. V lost 3 bases to trimming and J lost 3 bases, with 11 bases between them. From germline, CDR1 is LNHNV and CDR2 YYDKDF (reference sequence). The CDR3 is 14 residues long.

A few counts support this clonotype. CDR3 in amino acids: CASSLFMDSYEQYF. As DNA, the CDR3 is TGCGCCAGCAGCTTGTTTATGGACTCCTACGAGCAGTACTTC. The V and J genes are TRBV5-1 and TRBJ2-7, with D hard to call. Germline CDR1 is SGHRS and CDR2 is YFSETQ. V gave up 1 base and J gave up 0 bases, with 8 bases separating them. The CDR3 totals 14 residues. Complete variable domain (other parts from reference TRBV5-1 and TRBJ2-7): KAGVTQTPRYLIKTRGQQVTLSCSPISGHRSVSWYQQTPGQGLQFLFEYFSETQRNKGNFPGRFSGRQFSNSRSEMNVSTLELGDSALYLCASSLFMDSYEQYFGPGTRLTVT.

The chain joins TRBV10-3 to TRBJ1-1; a weak D match, TRBD1 (5 bases). The CDR3 loop spans 13 amino acids. V lost 10 bases to trimming and J lost 4 bases, with 16 bases between them. CDR1 is ENHRY and CDR2 is SYGVKD in the germline V gene. CDR3 nucleotide sequence: TGTGCCAGCAGGAAGCTAGGGGCCACTGAAGCTTTCTTT. This translates into CASRKLGATEAFF.